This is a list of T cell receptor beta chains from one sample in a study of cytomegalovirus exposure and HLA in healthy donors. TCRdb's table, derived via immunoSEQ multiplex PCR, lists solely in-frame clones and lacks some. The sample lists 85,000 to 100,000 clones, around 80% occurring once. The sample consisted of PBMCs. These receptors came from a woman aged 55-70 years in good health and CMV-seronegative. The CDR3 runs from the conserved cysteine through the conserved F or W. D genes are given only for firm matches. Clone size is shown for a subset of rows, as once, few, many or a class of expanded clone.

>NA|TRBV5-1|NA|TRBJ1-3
TGCGCCAGCAGCTTGGGGTCAGGGGCTGGAAACACCATATATTTT
CASSLGSGAGNTIYF
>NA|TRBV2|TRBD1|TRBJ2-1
TGTGCCAGCGGTGGGACAGGGCAGTTCTTC
CASGGTGQFF
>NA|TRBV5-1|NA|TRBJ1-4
TGCGCCAGCAGCCGAGACCAGGGTTATAATGAAAAACTGTTTTTT
CASSRDQGYNEKLFF
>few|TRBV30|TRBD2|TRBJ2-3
TGTGCCTGGAGTGGCGGGAGTAGGGGCGGTACGCAGTATTTT
CAWSGGSRGGTQYF
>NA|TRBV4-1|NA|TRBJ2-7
TGCGCCAGCAGCCAAGATTTGAGGAAGCAGTACTTC
CASSQDLRKQYF
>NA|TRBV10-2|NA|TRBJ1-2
TGCGCCAGCAGTGAGTCCGGGAAGGATGGCTACACCTTC
CASSESGKDGYTF
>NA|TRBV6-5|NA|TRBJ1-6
TGTGCCAGCAGTTACTCGATTCCAGGGTCGAATTCACCCCTCCACTTT
CASSYSIPGSNSPLHF
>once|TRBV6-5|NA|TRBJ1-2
TGTGCCAGCAGTAAGACAGCCAACTACTATGGCTACACCTTC
CASSKTANYYGYTF
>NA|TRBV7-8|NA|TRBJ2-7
TGTGCCAGCAGCTTAGACAGGGCCTACGAGCAGTACTTC
CASSLDRAYEQYF
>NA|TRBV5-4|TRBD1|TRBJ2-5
TGTGCCAGCAGCAATGACAGGGTTGAGACCCAGTACTTC
CASSNDRVETQYF
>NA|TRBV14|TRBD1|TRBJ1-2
TGTGCCAGCAGCCAAGATCTTACAGGGGATCCTAGCTATGGCTACACCTTC
CASSQDLTGDPSYGYTF
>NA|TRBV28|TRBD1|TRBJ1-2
TGTGCCAGCAGCCAAGGACAGGGGTTTGGCTACACCTTC
CASSQGQGFGYTF
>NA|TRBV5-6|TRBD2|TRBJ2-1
TGTGCCAGCAGCTCGGTTAGCGGGAGGTTTAACAATGAGCAGTTCTTC
CASSSVSGRFNNEQFF
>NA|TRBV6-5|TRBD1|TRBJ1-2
TGTGCCAGCAATGACAGGGGGCTAAACTATGGCTACACCTTC
CASNDRGLNYGYTF
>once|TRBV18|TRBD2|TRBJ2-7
TGTGCCAGCTCACCGAAGAGGACTAGCGAAAGTCGGGAGGAGCAGTACTTC
CASSPKRTSESREEQYF
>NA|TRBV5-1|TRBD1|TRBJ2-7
TGCGCCAGCAGCAGAGGGACAGGGTCAACCTACGAGCAGTACTTC
CASSRGTGSTYEQYF
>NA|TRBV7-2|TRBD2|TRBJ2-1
TGTGCCAGCAGCCACCCGGGACTAGCGGAGGCAGGGTACAATGAGCAGTTCTTC
CASSHPGLAEAGYNEQFF
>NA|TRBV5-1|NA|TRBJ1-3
TGCGCCAGCAGCTTGGAAGGAACAGTCCTCTCTGGAAACACCATATATTTT
CASSLEGTVLSGNTIYF
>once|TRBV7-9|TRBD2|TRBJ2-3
TGTGCCAGCGGGCTAGCGGCCACAGATACGCAGTATTTT
CASGLAATDTQYF
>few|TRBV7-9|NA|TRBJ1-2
TGTGCCAGCAGCTTGACGGAGTACTATGGCTACACCTTC
CASSLTEYYGYTF
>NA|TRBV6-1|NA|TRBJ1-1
TGTGCCAGCAGGGAAAACACCGTCACTGAAGCTTTCTTT
CASRENTVTEAFF
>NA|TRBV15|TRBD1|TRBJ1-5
TGTGCCACCAGCAGAGAACAGGGGATTGATCAGCCCCAGCATTTT
CATSREQGIDQPQHF
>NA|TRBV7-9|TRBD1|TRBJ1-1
TGTGCCAGTACAGGGGCGGTGAACACTGAAGCTTTCTTT
CASTGAVNTEAFF
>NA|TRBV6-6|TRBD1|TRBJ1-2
TGTGCCAGCGGCATCGACAGGGGGGGTGGCTACACCTTC
CASGIDRGGGYTF
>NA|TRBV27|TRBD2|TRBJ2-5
TGTGCCAGCAGAGCGGGAGGAGAGACCCAGTACTTC
CASRAGGETQYF
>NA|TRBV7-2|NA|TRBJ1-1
TGTGCCAGCAGCCCCTACAGGGAAACTGAAGCTTTCTTT
CASSPYRETEAFF
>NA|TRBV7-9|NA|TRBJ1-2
TGTGCCACCTCCCAGGGGTCGAACTATGGCTACACCTTC
CATSQGSNYGYTF
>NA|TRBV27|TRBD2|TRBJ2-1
TGTGCCAGCAGATCCCCTGGACTAGCGGGGGCCAACAATGAGCAGTTCTTC
CASRSPGLAGANNEQFF
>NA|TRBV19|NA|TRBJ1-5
TGTGCCAGTAGTGGCGGTCCGGTAGGACAGCCCCAGCATTTT
CASSGGPVGQPQHF
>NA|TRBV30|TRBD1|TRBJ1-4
TGTGCCCGAGGGGGCAGCGGGAAACTGTTTTTT
CARGGSGKLFF
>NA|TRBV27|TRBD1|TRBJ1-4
TGTGCCAGCAGACGACAGGGTAATGAAAAACTGTTTTTT
CASRRQGNEKLFF
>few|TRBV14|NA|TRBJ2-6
TGTGCCAGCAGCTCCGAGCCGGGCCCCAGGGTTGGGGCCAACGTCCTGACTTTC
CASSSEPGPRVGANVLTF
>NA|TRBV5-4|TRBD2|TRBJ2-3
TGTGCCAGCAGCCCCGGGGGGAGACTTTTCACAGATACGCAGTATTTT
CASSPGGRLFTDTQYF
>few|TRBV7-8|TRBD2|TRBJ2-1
TGTGCCAGCAGCTTAGGCGGGAGGTTAGGCAATGAGCAGTTCTTC
CASSLGGRLGNEQFF
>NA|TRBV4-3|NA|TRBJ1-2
TGCGCCAGCAGCCAACTTCCGACAGAAGACTATGGCTACACCTTC
CASSQLPTEDYGYTF
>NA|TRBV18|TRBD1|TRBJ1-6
TGTGCCAGCTCTCCCGACGGGACAGGCGGGCATTCACCCCTCCACTTT
CASSPDGTGGHSPLHF
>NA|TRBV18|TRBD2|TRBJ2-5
TGTGCCAGCTCACCGACTAGCGGGGTTGAGACCCAGTACTTC
CASSPTSGVETQYF
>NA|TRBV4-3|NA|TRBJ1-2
TGCGCCAGCAGCCAACAAAGGGGGTCCTCTGGGAGCTACACCTTC
CASSQQRGSSGSYTF
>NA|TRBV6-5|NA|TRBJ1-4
TGTGCCAGCAGTTACTCTTGGGGCTCGGGTGAAAAACTGTTTTTT
CASSYSWGSGEKLFF
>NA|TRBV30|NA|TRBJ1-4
TGTGCCTGGAGTGTTCAATACAGGCCCGATGGGGAAAAACTGTTTTTT
CAWSVQYRPDGEKLFF
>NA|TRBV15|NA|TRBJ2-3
TGTGCCACCAGCAGGGGCACCCTCACAGATACGCAGTATTTT
CATSRGTLTDTQYF
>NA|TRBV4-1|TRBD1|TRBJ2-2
TGCGCCAGCAGCCAAGAGGACAGGGTTATGGCCGGGGAGCTGTTTTTT
CASSQEDRVMAGELFF
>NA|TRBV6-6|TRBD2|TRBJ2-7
TGTGCTTCCTGGACTAGCGGGAGCTACGAGCAGTACTTC
CASWTSGSYEQYF
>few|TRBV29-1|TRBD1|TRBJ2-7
TGCAGCGGAGGACAGGGATCCTACGAGCAGTACTTC
CSGGQGSYEQYF
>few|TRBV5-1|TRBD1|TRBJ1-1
TGCGCCAGCAGCTTGGCCCTACCGGGACAGGTGGGCATGAACACTGAAGCTTTCTTT
CASSLALPGQVGMNTEAFF
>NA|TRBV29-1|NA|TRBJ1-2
TGCAGCGTTGAAGGGACAGATAATAACTATGGCTACACCTTC
CSVEGTDNNYGYTF
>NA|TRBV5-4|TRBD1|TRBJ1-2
TGTGCCAGCAGCTCACAGGGGGCTGGTGGCTACACCTTC
CASSSQGAGGYTF
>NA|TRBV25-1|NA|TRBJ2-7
TGTGCCAGCAGTGAAACAGTCTCCTACGAGCAGTACTTC
CASSETVSYEQYF